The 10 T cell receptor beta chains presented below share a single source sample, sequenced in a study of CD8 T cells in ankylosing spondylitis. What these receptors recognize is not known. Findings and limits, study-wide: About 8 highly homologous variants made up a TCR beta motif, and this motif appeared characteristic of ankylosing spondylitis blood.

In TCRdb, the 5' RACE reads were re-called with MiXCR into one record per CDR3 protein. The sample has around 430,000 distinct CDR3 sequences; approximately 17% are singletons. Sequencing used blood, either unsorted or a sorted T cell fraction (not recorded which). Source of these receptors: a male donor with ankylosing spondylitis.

CDR3 nucleotide sequence: TGTGCCAGCAGTTTATCGAGGACTGGAGAGACCCAGTACTTC. It yields the protein CASSLSRTGETQYF. The V gene is TRBV28, the J gene TRBJ2-5, with TRBD2 as a possible D gene (5 bases). The CDR3 length is 14 residues. In germline, CDR1 is MDHEN, CDR2 SYDVKM. The V end was cut by 1 base, the J end by 4 bases, with 10 bases between.

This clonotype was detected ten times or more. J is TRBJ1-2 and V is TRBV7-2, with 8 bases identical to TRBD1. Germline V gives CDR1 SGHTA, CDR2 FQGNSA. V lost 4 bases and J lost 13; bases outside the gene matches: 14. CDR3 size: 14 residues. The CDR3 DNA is TGTGCCAGCAGCTCTGGTCCTTCAGGGGGCGCGGCCACCTTC. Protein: CASSSGPSGGAATF.

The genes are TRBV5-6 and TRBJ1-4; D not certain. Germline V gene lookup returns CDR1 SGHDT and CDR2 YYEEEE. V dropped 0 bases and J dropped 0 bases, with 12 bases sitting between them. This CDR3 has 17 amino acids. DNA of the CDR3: TGTGCCAGCAGCTTGGCCGGCAAATTGCCAACTAATGAAAAACTGTTTTTT. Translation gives CASSLAGKLPTNEKLFF.

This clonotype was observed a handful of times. CDR3 region: CASANGGQYF. In nucleotides, the CDR3 is TGTGCCAGCGCAAACGGGGGGCAGTATTTT. The gene calls are TRBV7-2 and TRBJ2-3, with D possibly matching TRBD2 (6 bases). The V gene lost 8 bases and the J gene lost 11 bases, with 11 bases spanning the gap. The CDR3 runs 10 residues. CDR1 SGHTA and CDR2 FQGNSA come from the germline V gene. The full variable domain, with the rest looked up from reference TRBV7-2 and TRBJ2-3, is GAGVSQSPSNKVTEKGKDVELRCDPISGHTALYWYRQSLGQGLEFLIYFQGNSAPDKSGLPSDRFSAERTGGSVSTLTIQRTQQEDSAVYLCASANGGQYFGPGTRLTVL.

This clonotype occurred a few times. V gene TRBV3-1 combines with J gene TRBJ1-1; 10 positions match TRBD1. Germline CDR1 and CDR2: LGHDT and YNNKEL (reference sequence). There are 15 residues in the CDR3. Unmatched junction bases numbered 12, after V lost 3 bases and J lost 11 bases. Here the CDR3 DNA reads TGTGCCAGCAGCCACGGCAGGGGGACAGGGGACCGGGCTTTCTTT. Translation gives CASSHGRGTGDRAFF.

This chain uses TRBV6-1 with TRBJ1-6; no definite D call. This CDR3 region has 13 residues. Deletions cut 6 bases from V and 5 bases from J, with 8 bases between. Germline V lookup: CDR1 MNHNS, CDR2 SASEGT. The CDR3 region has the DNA TGTGCCAGCAGGCCTCTTGATAATTCACCCCTCCACTTT. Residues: CASRPLDNSPLHF.

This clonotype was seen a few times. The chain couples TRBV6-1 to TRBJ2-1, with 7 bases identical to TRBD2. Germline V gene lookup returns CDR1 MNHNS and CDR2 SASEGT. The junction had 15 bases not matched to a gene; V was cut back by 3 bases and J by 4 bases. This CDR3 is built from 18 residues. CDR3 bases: TGTGCCAGCAGTGATTATCGTGGGGGTTGGGGGGGTTACAATGAGCAGTTCTTC. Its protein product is CASSDYRGGWGGYNEQFF.

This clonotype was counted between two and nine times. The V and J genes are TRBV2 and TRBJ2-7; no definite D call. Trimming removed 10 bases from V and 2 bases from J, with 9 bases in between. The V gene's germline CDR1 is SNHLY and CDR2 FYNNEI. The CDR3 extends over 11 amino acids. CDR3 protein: CAISRAYEQYF. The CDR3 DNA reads TGTGCCATCTCAAGGGCCTACGAGCAGTACTTC. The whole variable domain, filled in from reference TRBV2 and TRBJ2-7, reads EPEVTQTPSHQVTQMGQEVILRCVPISNHLYFYWYRQILGQKVEFLVSFYNNEISEKSEIFDDQFSVERPDGSNFTLKIRSTKLEDSAMYFCAISRAYEQYFGPGTRLTVT.

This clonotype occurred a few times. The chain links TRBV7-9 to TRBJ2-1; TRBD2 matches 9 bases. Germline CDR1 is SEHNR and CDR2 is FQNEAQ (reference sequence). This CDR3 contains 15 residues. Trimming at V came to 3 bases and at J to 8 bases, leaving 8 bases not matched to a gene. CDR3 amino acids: CASSLGLLAGDEQFF. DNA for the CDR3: TGTGCCAGCAGCTTGGGCCTACTAGCGGGCGATGAGCAGTTCTTC.

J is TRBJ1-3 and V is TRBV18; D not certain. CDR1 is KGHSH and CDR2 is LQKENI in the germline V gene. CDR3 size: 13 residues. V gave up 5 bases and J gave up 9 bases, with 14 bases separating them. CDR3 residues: CASSSGLDGTIYF. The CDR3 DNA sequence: TGTGCCAGCTCATCGGGCCTTGATGGCACCATATATTTT.